This record concerns one T cell receptor (beta chain) sequence. This clonotype occurred once. Its binding antigen is unknown. No base quality information exists; no much larger clone differs at one position. One read alone makes for weak evidence. The sample belongs to a study of T cell repertoires in cytomegalovirus infection (dated by TCRdb to 2018 to 2020). Some background on the complete study: Recently identified HLA-C-restricted CMV epitopes, whose presentation resists viral immunomodulation, were targeted by peptide stimulations together with well-studied HLA-B-restricted epitopes. Because public TCR beta signatures pointed to carriage of CMV infection together with the matching HLA type, the HLA type of each donor mattered for the analysis. Beyond this particular receptor, the publication reports: Cumulative frequency of public TCR beta family members discriminated carriers of CMV infection plus the relevant HLA type in this cohort and an independent roughly 350-donor cohort. The ex vivo response was dominated by HLA-C-restricted CMV-specific TCR beta clonotypes, which also provided the single most frequent clonotype in two of eight donors.

The treatment or condition label corresponds to: in vitro stimulation with specific CMV peptide epitopes to enrich CMV-specific T cells. Spanning cysteine to phenylalanine, the CDR3 consists of 14 amino acids. The entry retains the CDR3 DNA only, 42 bases that are in frame from base 1. V was cut back by 3 bases and J by 4 bases, leaving a gap of 10 bases between them. CDR1 is given as LNHDA and CDR2 as SQIVND, both from the germline V gene (reference sequence). These reads were obtained on an Illumina HiSeq 1500. TCRdb trimmed public reads at Q25 via fastp, called clones via MiXCR and kept in-frame beta chains. Each entry is one CDR3 protein sequence, shown with its most common DNA and genes. This sample has approximately 350,000 distinct CDR3 sequences in its table, and roughly 34% of those were observed once. The ten biggest clones cover less than 15% of the sample.

This clonotype was sampled from a human donor in good health (CMV status not recorded). Some clones in this sample may be carry-over from other donors' samples. Recombination joined TRBV19 with TRBJ2-1, and possibly TRBD2, on 5 matching bases. The sample was cultured PBMCs, taken from culture after CMV antigen stimulation. The nucleotides read TGTGCCAGTAGTATCGTCGGGGATTACAATGAGCAGTTCTTC. Its protein reads: CASSIVGDYNEQFF.